This T cell receptor beta chain was captured in a study of early T cells in non-severe SARS-CoV-2 infection. Via MiXCR, TCRdb re-called the 5' RACE reads, giving one row per CDR3 protein. This sample yields roughly 61,000 distinct CDR3 sequences, of which over 7.5% are seen a single time; 8.6% belongs to the top ten. Study results and caveats: Database matching using VDJdb favored anti-spike CD8 responses, with private and CD4 specificities left missing.

This clonotype came up many times. Its antigen is not identified. The V end lost 5 bases, the J end lost 2 bases, and 16 bases lay between the germline ends. The CDR3 has 15 residues. Germline lookup yields CDR1 LNHDA and CDR2 SQIVND (reference sequence). The TCR comes from an adult who was a healthcare worker with PCR-confirmed SARS-CoV-2 infection or an uninfected control (not recorded which). J is TRBJ2-7 and V is TRBV19, with a tentative D call TRBD1 (6 bases). The sequenced sample consisted of whole blood. As DNA, the CDR3 is TGTGCCAGTAGTCTCAAGGGGGATTCGACCTACGAGCAGTACTTC. Translation: CASSLKGDSTYEQYF.